A single sample gave rise to the 9 T cell receptor beta chains below, sequenced in a study of graft-versus-host responses after intestinal transplantation. This table comes from immunoSEQ multiplex PCR, and its TCRdb copy is limited to in-frame clones, with some not included. The profile covers more than 90,000 clones, with approximately 92% appearing a single time and roughly 0.24% taken by the ten largest. Their recognized antigens are unknown. Sequencing was performed on unstimulated CD4+ T cells sorted from spleen or lymph node cells, taken before transplant. Every receptor here comes from a human donor who was the organ donor for an intestinal transplant.

The CDR3 protein is CASKTSGSLETQYF. The CDR3 region has the DNA TGCGCCAGCAAGACTAGCGGGAGCTTAGAGACCCAGTACTTC. The V call is TRBV5-1, the J call TRBJ2-5; TRBD2 matches 12 bases. CDR1 and CDR2 from the germline V gene are SGHRS and YFSETQ. V lost 6 bases, J lost 4 bases, and 4 bases stayed unmatched. The CDR3 contains 14 residues.

The rearrangement uses TRBV7-8 and TRBJ2-3; D possibly corresponds to TRBD1 (5 bases). The CDR3 totals 15 residues. Germline CDR1 and CDR2: SGHVS and FQNEAQ. V lost 5 bases, J lost 4 bases, and 16 bases lay in between. The CDR3 protein is CASSLRLGPADTQYF. For the CDR3, the DNA is TGTGCCAGCAGCCTAAGGTTGGGGCCGGCAGATACGCAGTATTTT.

This clone was detected a few times. This chain joins TRBV6-1 and TRBJ2-7; D call uncertain. The V gene's germline CDR1 is MNHNS and CDR2 SASEGT. The V and J ends lost 7 bases and 4 bases respectively, with 8 bases between them. This CDR3 is built from 11 residues. The CDR3: CASNSRYEQYF. CDR3 DNA sequence: TGTGCCAGCAATTCCAGGTACGAGCAGTACTTC.

The chain links TRBV7-3 to TRBJ1-1; possibly TRBD1 for D (6 bases). V was cut by 3 bases and J by 1 base, with 9 bases left in between. This CDR3 has 14 residues. CDR1 is SGHTA, CDR2 FQGTGA, per germline. As DNA, the CDR3 is TGTGCCAGCAGCTTGACAGGCCCGAACACTGAAGCTTTCTTT. This translates into CASSLTGPNTEAFF. The full variable domain, with the rest looked up from reference TRBV7-3 and TRBJ1-1, is GAGVSQTPSNKVTEKGKYVELRCDPISGHTALYWYRQSLGQGPEFLIYFQGTGAADDSGLPNDRFFAVRPEGSVSTLKIQRTERGDSAVYLCASSLTGPNTEAFFGQGTRLTVV.

The chain is built from TRBV11-2 and TRBJ1-1; D gene unclear. V gave up 1 base and J gave up 2 bases, with 8 bases separating them. Germline V CDR1 and CDR2: SGHAT, FQNNGV. The CDR3 spans 14 residues. CDR3 residues: CASSLGPLNTEAFF. CDR3 coding DNA: TGTGCCAGCAGCTTAGGGCCTCTTAACACTGAAGCTTTCTTT. The full variable domain, completed using reference TRBV11-2 and TRBJ1-1, is EAGVAQSPRYKIIEKRQSVAFWCNPISGHATLYWYQQILGQGPKLLIQFQNNGVVDDSQLPKDRFSAERLKGVDSTLKIQPAKLEDSAVYLCASSLGPLNTEAFFGQGTRLTVV.

Here the CDR3 reads CASSVVQGVTEAFF. The CDR3 DNA reads TGTGCCAGCAGCGTCGTACAGGGGGTTACTGAAGCTTTCTTT. The V and J genes are TRBV27 and TRBJ1-1; 8 nucleotides match TRBD1. Trimming cost V 6 bases and J 5 bases; bases outside gene matches: 8. Germline assignment: CDR1 MNHEY and CDR2 SMNVEV (reference sequence). The CDR3 has 14 residues.

The chain couples TRBV10-3 to TRBJ1-3; weak D call: TRBD1 (5 bases). This CDR3 contains 13 residues. V lost 4 bases, J lost 8 bases, and 12 bases lay in between. The V gene's germline CDR1 is ENHRY and CDR2 SYGVKD. The CDR3 region has the DNA TGTGCCATCAGTGGTAACCCGGGGGACACCATATATTTT. Amino acid sequence: CAISGNPGDTIYF.

This chain connects TRBV4-1 to TRBJ2-7; a possible D gene is TRBD2 (6 bases). Germline V lookup: CDR1 MGHRA, CDR2 YSYEKL. V gave up 4 bases and J gave up 3 bases, with 10 bases separating them. The CDR3 is made up of 13 amino acids. CDR3 sequence reads: CASSLAEGYEQYF. Here the CDR3 DNA reads TGCGCCAGCAGCCTTGCGGAGGGCTACGAGCAGTACTTC.

The table lists this clone with a count of one. The chain employs TRBV25-1 and TRBJ2-7; no definite D call. The CDR3 extends over 13 amino acids. V gave up 8 bases and J gave up 0 bases, with 11 bases separating them. Germline V CDR1 and CDR2: MGHDK, SYGVNS. CDR3 sequence: CASGRTDSYEQYF. Written as DNA, the CDR3 is TGTGCCAGCGGAAGGACGGACTCCTACGAGCAGTACTTC.